The 10 T cell receptor beta chains below all came from one sample that was sequenced in a study of blood T cell repertoires in COVID-19. Using immunoSEQ multiplex PCR, the repertoire was profiled, and TCRdb retains in-frame clones only, with some absent. Of around 310,000 clones listed, over 85% are singletons. The sequencing input was PBMCs or T cells enriched from blood (not recorded which). The receptors come from a woman younger than 45 who had recovered from COVID-19.

A remark on this clone: Other DNA sequences in this sample translate to the same CDR3. CDR3: CASSGLAGGELFF. CDR3 coding DNA: TGTGCCAGCAGCGGACTAGCGGGAGGGGAGCTGTTTTTT. The chain joins TRBV6-4 to TRBJ2-2; 12 bases line up with TRBD2. This CDR3 region has 13 residues. The trim removed 6 bases at V and 8 bases at J, leaving 1 base unmatched. Germline V gives CDR1 MRHNA, CDR2 SNTAGT.

This clone was found once. This chain uses TRBV4-3 with TRBJ2-7, with 10 bases identical to TRBD2. CDR3 length equals 18 residues. The trim removed 0 bases at V and 0 bases at J, leaving 8 bases unmatched. Per germline, CDR1 LGHNA and CDR2 YSLEER. The CDR3 protein is CASSQDPPPSGSSYEQYF. The CDR3, as DNA: TGCGCCAGCAGCCAAGACCCCCCCCCTAGCGGGAGCTCCTACGAGCAGTACTTC.

This clone appeared once. The chain couples TRBV5-1 to TRBJ2-1, with 7 bases aligning to TRBD2. The CDR3 runs 14 residues. With V trimmed by 7 bases and J by 3 bases, 7 bases remained unmatched. In germline, CDR1 is SGHRS, CDR2 YFSETQ. CDR3 sequence reads: CASGAGGVYNEQFF. The CDR3 DNA sequence: TGCGCCAGCGGCGCTGGGGGGGTCTACAATGAGCAGTTCTTC.

This clone was observed once. One end of the junction varies from germline; a read error may be responsible. V and J are TRBV7-2 and TRBJ1-6; D perhaps matches TRBD1 (6 bases). There are 14 residues in the CDR3. The V gene's germline CDR1 is SGHTA and CDR2 FQGNSA. The CDR3 DNA reads TGTGCTAGCAGCTGGGGGGGCCAGAATTCACCCCTCCACTTT. Amino acids: CASSWGGQNSPLHF.

The chain uses TRBV27 and TRBJ1-1; D remains ambiguous. The CDR3 is 15 amino acids. CDR1 is MNHEY, CDR2 SMNVEV, per germline (reference sequence). V dropped 5 bases and J dropped 4 bases, with 17 bases sitting between them. The DNA of the CDR3 is TGTGCCAGCAGTCTACAAGGGAGTGGGATCACTGAAGCTTTCTTT. Translating gives CASSLQGSGITEAFF.

The chain's CDR3 is CASSFAGNTEAFF. In nucleotides, the CDR3 is TGTGCCAGCAGTTTCGCAGGGAACACTGAAGCTTTCTTT. The rearrangement uses TRBV28 and TRBJ1-1; D call uncertain. Germline V gene sequence: CDR1 MDHEN, CDR2 SYDVKM. This CDR3 region has 13 residues. V lost 3 bases, J lost 1 base, and 6 bases lay in between.

The chain uses TRBV28 and TRBJ2-4; D ambiguous. This CDR3 contains 13 residues. V was trimmed by 3 bases and J by 8 bases, leaving 11 bases between them. The V gene's germline CDR1 is MDHEN and CDR2 SYDVKM. The CDR3: CASSFRSVDIQYF. CDR3 DNA: TGTGCCAGCAGTTTTCGGTCGGTGGACATTCAGTACTTC. The entire variable domain, with the rest obtained from reference TRBV28 and TRBJ2-4, is as follows: DVKVTQSSRYLVKRTGEKVFLECVQDMDHENMFWYRQDPGLGLRLIYFSYDVKMKEKGDIPEGYSVSREKKERFSLILESASTNQTSMYLCASSFRSVDIQYFGAGTRLSVL.

The chain combines TRBV12-5 with TRBJ1-6, with 7 positions matching TRBD1. Germline values: CDR1 LGHNT, CDR2 FRNRAP. V gave up 5 bases and J gave up 9 bases; unmatched junction bases: 7. The CDR3 is 14 amino acids. For the CDR3, the DNA is TGTGCTAGTGGTGACAGGGTCGATCGTTCACCCCTCCACTTT. Residues: CASGDRVDRSPLHF.

About this clone itself: Germline is not matched at one junction end, which may reflect a read error. The chain carries TRBV15 and TRBJ2-1; 13 nucleotides align to TRBD2. Per germline, CDR1 LNHNV and CDR2 YYDKDF (reference sequence). The CDR3 sequence is 17 residues long. This CDR3 is CATSGEGLAGAYNEQFF. DNA of the CDR3: TGTGCCACCAGCGGAGAAGGACTAGCGGGAGCTTACAATGAGCAGTTCTTC.

The genes are TRBV19 and TRBJ2-1, with D possibly matching TRBD2 (6 bases). Germline CDR1 is LNHDA and CDR2 is SQIVND (reference sequence). CDR3 length equals 14 residues. V gave up 3 bases and J gave up 7 bases, with 13 bases separating them. CDR3 nucleotides: TGTGCCAGTAGTATCCAGGGAGGACTAAATGAGCAGTTCTTC. As protein: CASSIQGGLNEQFF.